These T cell receptor beta chains were read from a single sample in a study of cytomegalovirus exposure and HLA in healthy donors. Some clones are missing from TCRdb's copy, which holds only in-frame ones; the method was immunoSEQ multiplex PCR. The table records some 140,000 clones, around 84% of them present only once. Sequencing was carried out using PBMCs. The receptors derive from a woman in her 40s in good health and CMV-seropositive. Both conserved end residues are part of each CDR3. Fields, in order: J gene, V gene, CDR3 length, clone size, D gene, CDR3 DNA, CDR3 protein. D genes are given only for firm matches. Rows give clone size only sometimes, using once, few, many, or a class for an expanded clone.

J gene: TRBJ2-6
V gene: TRBV10-1
CDR3 length: 16
clone size: once
D gene: NA
CDR3 DNA: TGCGCCAGCAGTGGGTTTACAGGGTCTGGGGCCAACGTCCTGACTTTC
CDR3 protein: CASSGFTGSGANVLTF

J gene: TRBJ1-3
V gene: TRBV5-6
CDR3 length: 15
clone size: few
D gene: NA
CDR3 DNA: TGTGCCAGCAGCTTCACAGGGCTCGCTGGAAACACCATATATTTT
CDR3 protein: CASSFTGLAGNTIYF

J gene: TRBJ2-1
V gene: TRBV5-1
CDR3 length: 15
clone size: few
D gene: NA
CDR3 DNA: TGCGCCAGCACCGCGGAGGAGGGTAGGTACAATGAGCAGTTCTTC
CDR3 protein: CASTAEEGRYNEQFF

J gene: TRBJ1-3
V gene: TRBV30
CDR3 length: 16
clone size: NA
D gene: TRBD1
CDR3 DNA: TGTGCCTGGAGTGTACTTGGCGGGCAGGGGGATAACACCATATATTTT
CDR3 protein: CAWSVLGGQGDNTIYF

J gene: TRBJ1-5
V gene: TRBV2
CDR3 length: 14
clone size: NA
D gene: TRBD1
CDR3 DNA: TGTGCCAGCAGTGTGGGACAGTTCAATCAGCCCCAGCATTTT
CDR3 protein: CASSVGQFNQPQHF

J gene: TRBJ2-7
V gene: TRBV28
CDR3 length: 15
clone size: NA
D gene: NA
CDR3 DNA: TGTGCCAGCAGTTTATTAGGGGTAGACTCCTACGAGCAGTACTTC
CDR3 protein: CASSLLGVDSYEQYF

J gene: TRBJ2-5
V gene: TRBV28
CDR3 length: 15
clone size: NA
D gene: TRBD1
CDR3 DNA: TGTGCCAGCAGTTCTTGGGGGACAGGGGAAGAGACCCAGTACTTC
CDR3 protein: CASSSWGTGEETQYF

J gene: TRBJ2-7
V gene: TRBV7-9
CDR3 length: 15
clone size: NA
D gene: TRBD2
CDR3 DNA: TGTGCCAGCAGCTCCGCTCTAGCGGGAGCCTACGAGCAGTACTTC
CDR3 protein: CASSSALAGAYEQYF

J gene: TRBJ2-1
V gene: TRBV27
CDR3 length: 18
clone size: NA
D gene: TRBD2
CDR3 DNA: TGTGCCAGCAGTTTATTACTAGCGGGAAGGGCGATACACGATGAGCAGTTCTTC
CDR3 protein: CASSLLLAGRAIHDEQFF

J gene: TRBJ2-1
V gene: TRBV21-1
CDR3 length: 17
clone size: NA
D gene: NA
CDR3 DNA: TGTGCCAGCAGCTACCGCATTGGGCAGGGTACCTACAATGAGCAGTTCTTC
CDR3 protein: CASSYRIGQGTYNEQFF

J gene: TRBJ2-1
V gene: TRBV5-1
CDR3 length: 16
clone size: NA
D gene: TRBD2
CDR3 DNA: TGCGCCAGCAGCTTGGGGGGCGGGAGGGCCTTCAATGAGCAGTTCTTC
CDR3 protein: CASSLGGGRAFNEQFF

J gene: TRBJ1-5
V gene: TRBV27
CDR3 length: 14
clone size: NA
D gene: NA
CDR3 DNA: TGTGCCAGCAGCCCCTCGGGGAGCGGGCAGCCCCAGCATTTT
CDR3 protein: CASSPSGSGQPQHF

J gene: TRBJ2-5
V gene: TRBV11-2
CDR3 length: 18
clone size: NA
D gene: TRBD2
CDR3 DNA: TGTGCCAGCAGCCATCTTACTAGCGGGGCCCCGCCCCAAGAGACCCAGTACTTC
CDR3 protein: CASSHLTSGAPPQETQYF